This T cell receptor beta chain was observed in a study of post-analysis software for immune sequencing data (dated by TCRdb to the mid-2010s). For the study in its entirety: The recorded disease courses included relapsing-remitting, secondary progressive and progressive-relapsing multiple sclerosis, and some patients had no subtype annotation. The patient repertoires were set against approximately 10 previously published healthy control repertoires from donors whose ages ranged from roughly 6 to 27 years. A subset of samples was prepared in parallel using single-end sample barcoding, then pooled and co-amplified after Illumina adapter ligation.

General findings and caveats noted by the study authors: The multiple sclerosis patient group was slightly younger than the control group. Four or five TRBV segments, including TRBV5-6, TRBV5-1 and TRBV20-1, were significantly more frequent in patients than controls. Normalized Chao1 diversity was significantly lower in multiple sclerosis patients than controls, suggesting substantial peripheral T-cell clonal expansion. Direct clustering with F measure revealed strong co-clustering of samples prepared in the same batch, which led to a batch-effect correction.

To demonstrate the VDJtools post-analysis software, TCR beta repertoires were profiled from the peripheral blood of about 14 young patients with multiple sclerosis. The patients with multiple sclerosis were children and adolescents between about 6 and 15 years of age. Library generation was performed with PCR. For sequencing, an Illumina HiSeq 2500 was employed. Unique molecular identifiers were incorporated into TCR beta cDNA libraries to reduce PCR and sequencing biases. Some 500,000 cDNA molecules were obtained per 1 to 10 million input T cells, so each molecule approximated one T cell. The patient libraries were prepared and sequenced with the same protocol used for the earlier healthy control dataset. Within a given batch, samples were prepared together, multiplexed and sequenced on the same HiSeq lane. The paper's data handling went like this. MIGEC handled the raw barcoded reads, throwing out single-read molecular identifier groups before consensus assembly and CDR3 extraction. VDJtools was used for post-analysis of the clonotype tables, and diversity was normalized by down-sampling every dataset to the size of the smallest sample. In repertoire overlap clustering, CDR3 amino acid sequences, but not nucleotide sequences, were matched to correct batch-related cross-sample contamination. TCRdb applied fastp at Q25 and MiXCR to the public reads, then kept only in-frame beta chains. Each CDR3 protein gets just one entry, which takes the most common genes and DNA from the rows behind it. The V and J calls reflect TCRdb's pipeline rather than the authors' work. In this sample the table shows around 250,000 distinct CDR3 sequences, just over 35% of which occur a single time. The ten largest make up under 5.5% of the sample.

A few counts support this clonotype. Its antigen remains undetermined. No base-level quality is on record; no much larger clone is a single base apart. V trim: 0 bases; J trim: 2 bases; unmatched bases: 4. CDR1 is given as SQVTM and CDR2 as ANQGSEA, both from the germline V gene. The CDR3 holds 14 amino acids from the cysteine to the phenylalanine. Only the CDR3 DNA is retained, 42 bases long and in frame from the first base. Recombination linked TRBV29-1 to TRBJ2-7, with 7 central nucleotides matching TRBD1. Sequencing was performed on blood. The clonotype originates from a girl aged 5 to 17 with multiple sclerosis. For the CDR3, the sequence is CSVEEQDRAYEQYF. The DNA reads TGCAGCGTTGAAGAGCAAGACAGGGCCTACGAGCAGTACTTC.